This T cell receptor beta chain was documented in a study of T cell repertoires in cytomegalovirus infection. Looking at the study overall: Evidence of both CMV infection and a matching HLA type came from public TCR beta signatures.

The trim removed 4 bases at V and 0 bases at J, leaving 11 bases unmatched. The CDR3 totals 18 residues. Germline CDR1 and CDR2: SGHKS and YYEKEE (reference sequence). Broader study findings: Ex vivo, HLA-C-restricted CMV-specific TCR beta clonotypes prevailed over the rest of the response.

One entry per CDR3 protein, called by TCRdb with MiXCR from the reads. The sample contains 700,000 to 850,000 distinct CDR3 sequences, approximately 32% of which appear only once. To note about this clonotype: Its specificity is unknown.

V gene TRBV5-5 combines with J gene TRBJ2-4; 9 bases are shared with TRBD2. Material: cultured CD8+ T cells from PBMCs, obtained from culture after CMV antigen stimulation. This clonotype was obtained from a human donor in good health (CMV status not recorded). Some clones in this sample may be carry-over from other donors' samples. The CDR3: CASSPVAGGLLAKNIQYF. The CDR3 DNA reads TGTGCCAGCAGCCCCGTGGCGGGAGGGCTACTAGCCAAAAACATTCAGTACTTC.